The T cell receptor (beta chain) described here comes from a study of blood T cell repertoires in COVID-19. The ends were cut back, 5 bases at V and 6 bases at J, with 11 bases in the middle. The CDR3 is made up of 13 amino acids. Under the authors' procedure: Amplifying reference gene primers gave estimates of nucleated cell counts. Clones were read by immunoSEQ multiplex PCR, and TCRdb kept only the in-frame ones, dropping some. The DNA was the basis for D and trimming; V, J and clone size are from that table. The table lists around 170,000 clones, approximately 86% of them singletons, with around 8.6% in the top ten.

This TCR was recovered from a man aged 50-59 years with active or convalescent COVID-19. J is TRBJ1-5 and V is TRBV12-3 or TRBV12-4; TRBD1 is a possible D gene (5 bases). The sample taken for sequencing was peripheral blood. The CDR3 region is CASSPDMVQPQHF. The CDR3 DNA reads as TGTGCCAGCAGTCCGGACATGGTTCAGCCCCAGCATTTT.